Following are 23 T cell receptor beta chains from one sample sequenced in a study of blood T cell repertoires in COVID-19. Profiled with immunoSEQ multiplex PCR; TCRdb holds only in-frame clones, not every one. Here the sample spans around 330,000 clones, approximately 88% being singletons. Sample: peripheral blood. These receptors were obtained from a woman aged 50 to 60 with active or convalescent COVID-19.

V and J are TRBV5-6 and TRBJ2-5; no firm D call. V dropped 3 bases and J dropped 5 bases, with 20 bases sitting between them. Germline loops: CDR1 SGHDT, CDR2 YYEEEE. CDR3 length equals 16 residues. The CDR3 sequence: CASSSSLLSLRETQYF. CDR3 in DNA: TGTGCCAGCAGCTCTTCTCTCCTATCTCTGCGGGAGACCCAGTACTTC.

The chain links TRBV19 to TRBJ2-5; 7 bases are shared with TRBD2. V gave up 4 bases and J gave up 7 bases; unmatched junction bases: 12. CDR1 and CDR2 (germline): LNHDA, SQIVND (reference sequence). The CDR3 is made up of 15 amino acids. CDR3 in amino acids: CASSTDLGGLGTQYF. CDR3 sequence (DNA): TGTGCCAGTAGTACGGACCTGGGAGGGTTAGGGACCCAGTACTTC. Supplemented by reference TRBV19 and TRBJ2-5, the full variable domain reads DGGITQSPKYLFRKEGQNVTLSCEQNLNHDAMYWYRQDPGQGLRLIYYSQIVNDFQKGDIAEGYSVSREKKESFPLTVTSAQKNPTAFYLCASSTDLGGLGTQYFGPGTRLLVL.

The gene calls are TRBV19 and TRBJ2-2; 12 bases match TRBD2. CDR1 and CDR2 (germline): LNHDA, SQIVND (reference sequence). The CDR3 sequence is 16 residues long. With V trimmed by 0 bases and J by 5 bases, 1 base remained unmatched. CDR3 nucleotides: TGTGCCAGTAGTATAGATGGACTAGCGGGAACCGGGGAGCTGTTTTTT. This translates into CASSIDGLAGTGELFF.

The chain carries TRBV19 and TRBJ2-7; 14 bases fit TRBD2. The CDR3 has 16 residues. Trimming at V came to 4 bases and at J to 3 bases, leaving 5 bases not matched to a gene. CDR1 LNHDA and CDR2 SQIVND come from the germline V gene (reference sequence). CDR3 DNA sequence: TGTGCCAGTAGTACCACCGGGACTAGCGGGAGCTACGAGCAGTACTTC. Translating gives CASSTTGTSGSYEQYF.

V usage is TRBV4-2 and J usage is TRBJ2-1, with a possible D match to TRBD1 (6 bases). The CDR3 runs 15 residues. Looked up from germline, CDR1 is LGHNA and CDR2 is YNFKEQ. Trimming took off 4 bases at V and 2 bases at J, with 12 bases between the two ends. CDR3 bases: TGTGCCAGCAGCCCATTTGAGGGGGCCTACAATGAGCAGTTCTTC. This sequence encodes CASSPFEGAYNEQFF.

The chain is built from TRBV6-2 or TRBV6-3 and TRBJ1-5; 7 nucleotides align to TRBD1. The V segment lost 5 bases and the J segment 3 bases; nucleotides outside the gene matches: 10. The CDR3 covers 16 residues. Germline V lookup: CDR1 MNHEY, CDR2 SVGEGT. Here the CDR3 reads CASSLPSTGSNQPQHF. The CDR3 DNA sequence: TGTGCCAGCAGTCTCCCTTCGACAGGGTCCAATCAGCCCCAGCATTTT.

The chain combines TRBV4-1 with TRBJ2-3; 11 nucleotides agree with TRBD2. Germline V gene sequence: CDR1 MGHRA, CDR2 YSYEKL. Germline trimming cut 1 base from V and 1 base from J; bases unmatched to any gene: 1. The CDR3 is 16 amino acids. The CDR3 here is CASSQATSGGTDTQYF. In DNA, the CDR3 is TGCGCCAGCAGCCAAGCGACTAGCGGGGGCACAGATACGCAGTATTTT.

This chain uses TRBV12-3 or TRBV12-4 with TRBJ2-1; weak D call: TRBD1 (5 bases). The CDR3 runs 11 residues. Trimming removed 6 bases from V and 10 bases from J, with 10 bases in between. The CDR3: CASRQAKEQFF. CDR3 nucleotides: TGTGCCAGCAGACAGGCCAAGGAGCAGTTCTTC.

The chain combines TRBV7-9 with TRBJ1-1; TRBD1 might be the D (5 bases). Germline V lookup: CDR1 SEHNR, CDR2 FQNEAQ (reference sequence). With 2 bases removed from V and 4 bases from J, the gap between germline ends came to 11 bases. CDR3 size: 14 residues. The CDR3 DNA follows: TGTGCCAGCAGCTTACTCCAGGGTGGCACTGAAGCTTTCTTT. It encodes CASSLLQGGTEAFF.

The chain couples TRBV6-2 or TRBV6-3 to TRBJ1-2; 8 bases align to TRBD1. The germline V gene has CDR1 MNHEY and CDR2 SVGEGT. With 2 bases clipped from V and 4 bases from J, the junction kept 6 bases outside the gene matches. The CDR3 length is 15 residues. The CDR3 reads CASSYPPGGIYGYTF. CDR3 nucleotides: TGTGCCAGCAGTTACCCTCCAGGGGGCATCTATGGCTACACCTTC.

This sequence joins TRBV7-9 and TRBJ2-3, with 7 bases identical to TRBD1. Looked up from germline, CDR1 is SEHNR and CDR2 is FQNEAQ (reference sequence). The CDR3 is made up of 13 amino acids. V was clipped by 2 bases and J by 5 bases; unmatched bases: 1. CDR3 in amino acids: CASSLQGEDTQYF. The CDR3 nucleotides are TGTGCCAGCAGCTTACAGGGGGAAGATACGCAGTATTTT.

The V call is TRBV9, the J call TRBJ2-7; D gene ambiguous. The CDR3 has 16 amino acids. Per germline, CDR1 SGDLS and CDR2 YYNGEE. Trimming removed 4 bases from V and 6 bases from J, with 23 bases in between. CDR3 in amino acids: CASSSSVWPSEAEQYF. The CDR3 region has the DNA TGTGCCAGCAGCTCATCAGTATGGCCCTCAGAGGCCGAGCAGTACTTC.

V is TRBV7-2 and J is TRBJ2-3; 14 bases match TRBD2. CDR3 size: 18 residues. V was clipped by 5 bases and J by 0 bases; unmatched bases: 7. The germline gives CDR1 SGHTA, CDR2 FQGNSA. CDR3 DNA sequence: TGTGCCAGCAGCCTGAGGACTAGCGGGGGGCCAAGCACAGATACGCAGTATTTT. Protein: CASSLRTSGGPSTDTQYF.

The V call is TRBV7-2, the J call TRBJ2-2, with 9 bases lining up with TRBD2. The CDR3 is 14 residues long. After removal of 3 bases from V and 6 bases from J, the junction contained 2 bases not matched to a gene. Germline CDR1 reads SGHTA; CDR2 reads FQGNSA. CDR3 sequence reads: CASSFWTSAGELFF. CDR3 coding DNA: TGTGCCAGCAGCTTCTGGACTAGCGCCGGGGAGCTGTTTTTT. Filled out from reference TRBV7-2 and TRBJ2-2, the complete variable domain reads GAGVSQSPSNKVTEKGKDVELRCDPISGHTALYWYRQSLGQGLEFLIYFQGNSAPDKSGLPSDRFSAERTGGSVSTLTIQRTQQEDSAVYLCASSFWTSAGELFFGEGSRLTVL.

In DNA, the CDR3 is TGTGCCTGGAGTGTATTAGGACAGGGGCTTCTCACTGAAGCTTTCTTT. It codes for CAWSVLGQGLLTEAFF. V is TRBV30 and J is TRBJ1-1; 9 bases map to TRBD1. After removal of 0 bases from V and 4 bases from J, the junction contained 9 bases not matched to a gene. The CDR3 is 16 residues long. Germline V gene sequence: CDR1 GTSNPN, CDR2 SVGIG (reference sequence).

The chain combines TRBV5-5 with TRBJ1-3, with D hard to call. Germline CDR1 is SGHKS and CDR2 is YYEKEE (reference sequence). Trimming removed 7 bases from V and 4 bases from J, with 9 bases in between. The CDR3 runs 12 residues. In DNA form, the CDR3 reads TGTGCCAGCGGCCAATCGGGAAACACCATATATTTT. Translating it yields CASGQSGNTIYF.

CDR3: CASSQVWLYGYTF. The CDR3, as DNA: TGTGCCAGCAGCCAAGTTTGGCTCTATGGCTACACCTTC. The V gene is TRBV14, the J gene TRBJ1-2; no reliable D call. Germline V gene data show CDR1 as SGHDN and CDR2 as FVKESK. The CDR3 loop spans 13 amino acids. The V gene lost 1 base and the J gene lost 4 bases, with 7 bases spanning the gap.

The chain combines TRBV7-2 with TRBJ1-4; TRBD1 matches at 10 bases. This CDR3 is built from 15 residues. Germline loops: CDR1 SGHTA, CDR2 FQGNSA. Losses at the gene ends were 1 base for V and 9 bases for J; bases not matched to a gene: 5. The CDR3 loop is CASSLGLGQGKKLFF. For the CDR3, the DNA is TGTGCCAGCAGCTTAGGATTGGGACAGGGGAAAAAACTGTTTTTT.

CDR3 in amino acids: CASSQDTRTKQYF. Here the CDR3 DNA reads TGTGCCAGCAGCCAAGATACGAGGACAAAGCAGTACTTC. The J gene is TRBJ2-7, the V gene TRBV3-1 (or the pseudogene TRBV3-2); a possible D gene is TRBD1 (5 bases). This CDR3 is 13 amino acids long. CDR1 LGHDT and CDR2 YNNKEL come from the germline V gene (reference sequence). The V end lost 0 bases, the J end lost 8 bases, and 11 bases lay between the germline ends.

The rearrangement links TRBV11-2 to TRBJ1-1, with D perhaps matching TRBD1 (5 bases). The germline V gene encodes CDR1 SGHAT and CDR2 FQNNGV. The CDR3 length is 15 residues. V gave up 1 base and J gave up 5 bases, with 14 bases separating them. CDR3 bases: TGTGCCAGCAGCTTAGTAGGACTCCGGGGGACTGAAGCTTTCTTT. It encodes CASSLVGLRGTEAFF.

Comments on this clone: The same CDR3 can be traced to other DNA sequences in this sample. The V gene is TRBV28, the J gene TRBJ2-7; D perhaps matches TRBD1 (5 bases). V lost 3 bases, J lost 2 bases, and 11 bases lay in between. CDR1 is MDHEN and CDR2 is SYDVKM in the germline V gene. CDR3 size: 14 residues. CDR3 protein: CASSLGQGPYEQYF. Here the CDR3 DNA reads TGTGCCAGCAGTTTGGGGCAGGGCCCCTACGAGCAGTACTTC.

The chain combines TRBV12-5 with TRBJ2-3; the match to TRBD1 covers 10 bases. With 6 bases clipped from V and 1 base from J, the junction kept 4 bases outside the gene matches. This CDR3 contains 15 residues. The germline CDR1 and CDR2 sequences are LGHNT and FRNRAP. Here the CDR3 DNA reads TGTGCTAGTGGGGCCGGGACAGGGGGCACAGATACGCAGTATTTT. Translating gives CASGAGTGGTDTQYF.

The chain couples TRBV13 to TRBJ1-1, with 10 positions matching TRBD1. With V trimmed by 6 bases and J by 2 bases, 6 bases remained unmatched. This CDR3 comprises 15 residues. Germline-derived CDR1 and CDR2 are PRHDT and FYEKMQ (reference sequence). The CDR3 coding sequence is TGTGCCAGCAGGTTACTGACAGGGGGCAACACTGAAGCTTTCTTT. It is translated as CASRLLTGGNTEAFF. Full variable domain (remainder filled in from reference TRBV13 and TRBJ1-1): AAGVIQSPRHLIKEKRETATLKCYPIPRHDTVYWYQQGPGQDPQFLISFYEKMQSDKGSIPDRFSAQQFSDYHSELNMSSLELGDSALYFCASRLLTGGNTEAFFGQGTRLTVV.